This T cell receptor (beta chain) originates from a study of cytomegalovirus exposure and HLA in healthy donors. On this clone: Its specificity is unknown.

Whole-study findings and limits: Analysis performed later found about 17,000 TCR beta sequences associated with HLA alleles at 0.05 false discovery rate. In a later analysis, V- and J-gene trimming of beta chains associated with a DCLRE1C missense variant, replicated independently.

Primers for the PCR totalled 60 Vbeta and 13 Jbeta. Profiling relied on immunoSEQ multiplex PCR, and the TCRdb table lists in-frame clones only, not all of them. The table has about 140,000 clones, roughly 88% seen once. The source is a woman in her thirties or forties in good health and CMV-seronegative. The sample was PBMCs.

Written as DNA, the CDR3 is TGTGCCAGCAGTTCTAGACAGGGGGCCGACTATGGCTACACCTTC. As protein: CASSSRQGADYGYTF. This chain links TRBV27 with TRBJ1-2, with 10 bases fitting TRBD1. The CDR3 contains 15 residues. The ends lost 4 bases at V and 3 bases at J; junction bases unmatched: 5. Germline CDR1 MNHEY, CDR2 SMNVEV (reference sequence).